The clone carrying this T cell receptor beta chain was observed many times. The target antigen is unknown. Germline loops: CDR1 SGHAT, CDR2 FQNNGV. J gave up 6 bases and V 6 bases, and 8 bases lay outside the gene matches. The CDR3 contains 14 residues. This specimen belongs to a study of neurological immune-mediated disorders. Study-level findings and limits: Among expanded clones, no CDR3 amino acid sequences were shared across subjects, a pattern suggesting private repertoires in all groups.

Synthesis of cDNA was accomplished via 5'RACE employing 10-nucleotide random UMIs. In every sequencing run, more than 180 million TCR-beta sequences were generated from 15-18 subjects. TCRdb reprocessed the 5' RACE reads with MiXCR, giving one entry per CDR3 protein. Among tens of thousands of distinct CDR3 sequences listed, about a tenth were seen once. Unsorted libraries were generated from 2 million PBMCs. These cells had been stored in RNAlater at -80 C. This receptor was obtained from a woman aged 30 to 39 with HTLV-1-associated myelopathy (HAM/TSP). V gene TRBV11-2 combines with J gene TRBJ1-3, with TRBD1 matching over 7 bases. The sample comprised PBMCs. The CDR3 DNA sequence: TGTGCCAGCAGGATGGCAGGGGGTATAAACACCATATATTTT. Its protein is CASRMAGGINTIYF.